This record concerns one T cell receptor (beta chain) sequence. This specimen belongs to a study of blood T cell repertoires in COVID-19. Study details: Sites in the United States, Italy and Spain provided acute and convalescent COVID-19 samples. From T cells, B-cell-depleted T cells, or PBMCs came the material, which was cDNA or gDNA.

The authors' processing: Amplification of reference gene primers provided the estimated nucleated cell counts. The table came from immunoSEQ multiplex PCR; TCRdb's copy has only in-frame clones and leaves some out. That table gives V, J and clone size, and the DNA gave D and trimming. The profile shows some 150,000 clones, roughly 84% of them singletons. CDR3 length equals 15 residues. The V gene lost 2 bases and the J gene lost 2 bases, with 12 bases spanning the gap. From germline, CDR1 is MNHEY and CDR2 SVGEGT. Source material: peripheral blood. The chain recombines TRBV6-2 or TRBV6-3 with TRBJ1-2; D unclear. This clonotype was obtained from a woman aged 55 to 70 with acute or convalescent COVID-19. The CDR3 spells CASSYPFEFNYGYTF. The CDR3 DNA follows: TGTGCCAGCAGTTACCCCTTCGAGTTCAACTATGGCTACACCTTC.